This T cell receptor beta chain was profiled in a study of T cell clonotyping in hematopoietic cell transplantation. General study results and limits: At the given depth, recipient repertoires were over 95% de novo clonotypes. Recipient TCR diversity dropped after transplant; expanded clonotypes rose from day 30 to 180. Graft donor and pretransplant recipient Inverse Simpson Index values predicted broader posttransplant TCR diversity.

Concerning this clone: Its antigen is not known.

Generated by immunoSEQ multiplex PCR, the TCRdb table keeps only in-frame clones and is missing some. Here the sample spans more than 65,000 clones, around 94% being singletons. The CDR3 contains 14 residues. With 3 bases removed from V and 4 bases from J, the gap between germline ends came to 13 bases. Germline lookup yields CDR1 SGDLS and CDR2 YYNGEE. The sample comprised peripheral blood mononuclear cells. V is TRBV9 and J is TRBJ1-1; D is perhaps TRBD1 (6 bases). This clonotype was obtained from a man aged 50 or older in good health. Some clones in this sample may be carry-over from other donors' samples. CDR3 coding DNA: TGTGCCAGCAGCGCCCAACAGGGACTCACTGAAGCTTTCTTT. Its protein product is CASSAQQGLTEAFF.